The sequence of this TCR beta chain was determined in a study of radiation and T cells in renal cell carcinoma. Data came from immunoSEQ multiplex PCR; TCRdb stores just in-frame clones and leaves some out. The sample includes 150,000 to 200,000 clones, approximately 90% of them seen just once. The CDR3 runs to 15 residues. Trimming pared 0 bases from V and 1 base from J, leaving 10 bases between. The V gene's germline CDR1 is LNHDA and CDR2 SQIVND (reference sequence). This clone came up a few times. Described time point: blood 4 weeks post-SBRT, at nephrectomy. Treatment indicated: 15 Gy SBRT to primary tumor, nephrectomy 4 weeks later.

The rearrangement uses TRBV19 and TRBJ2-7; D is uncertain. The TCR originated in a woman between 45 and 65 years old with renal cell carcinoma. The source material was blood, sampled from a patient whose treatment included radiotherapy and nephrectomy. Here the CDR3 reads CASSIDSPRSYEQYF. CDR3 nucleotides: TGTGCCAGTAGTATAGATTCACCCAGATCCTACGAGCAGTACTTC.